The 24 T cell receptor beta chains below were found in one sample sequenced in a study of blood T cells in healthy people across ages. A J-beta primer mix and a sample-barcoded 5' primer were used in a second PCR of roughly 7 to 12 cycles. TCRdb re-analysed the 5' RACE reads in MiXCR, keeping a single row per CDR3 protein. The data hold about 1,000,000 distinct CDR3 sequences, with 40% to 55% observed a single time. The sequenced material came from blood. The receptors were gathered from a woman in her sixties or seventies in good health.

On this clonotype itself: Sequence at one end of the junction differs from germline and may be a read error. The chain uses TRBV28 and TRBJ2-3; D is possibly TRBD1 or TRBD2 (6 bases each). The germline gives CDR1 MDHEN, CDR2 SYDVKM. This CDR3 is built from 15 residues. As DNA, the CDR3 is TGTGCCAGCAGCGACCCGGGGGCTTCGAGAGATACGCGGTATTTT. Translating gives CASSDPGASRDTRYF.

The V and J genes are TRBV9 and TRBJ1-4; a possible D gene is TRBD1 (5 bases). Trimming pared 3 bases from V and 7 bases from J, leaving 13 bases between. The germline gives CDR1 SGDLS, CDR2 YYNGEE. The CDR3 has 14 residues. Here the CDR3 reads CASSARTNSEKLFF. In DNA, the CDR3 is TGTGCCAGCAGCGCGAGGACAAATTCTGAAAAACTGTTTTTT.

This clonotype was counted a single time. Compared with germline, one end of the junction differs, possibly owing to a read error. The V gene is TRBV15, the J gene TRBJ2-3; D remains ambiguous. The CDR3 extends over 15 amino acids. Germline-derived CDR1 and CDR2 are LNHNV and YYDKDF (reference sequence). CDR3 protein: CAASRVGGRTDTQYF. CDR3 in DNA: TGTGCCGCCAGCAGAGTGGGCGGCAGAACAGATACGCAGTATTTT. The whole variable domain, remainder taken from reference TRBV15 and TRBJ2-3, is DAMVIQNPRYQVTQFGKPVTLSCSQTLNHNVMYWYQQKSSQAPKLLFHYYDKDFNNEADTPDNFQSRRPNTSFCFLDIRSPGLGDTAMYLCAASRVGGRTDTQYFGPGTRLTVL.

This clonotype was detected only a few times. J is TRBJ1-2 and V is TRBV10-3, with D perhaps matching TRBD1 (6 bases). The CDR3 extends over 14 amino acids. CDR1 is ENHRY and CDR2 is SYGVKD in the germline V gene. The V gene lost 7 bases and the J gene lost 11 bases, with 23 bases spanning the gap. CDR3 region: CAITEGDERSSYTF. CDR3 nucleotides: TGTGCCATCACGGAGGGGGACGAGCGGTCTTCTTACACCTTC.

CDR3 in DNA: TGTGCCAGCAGCTGGGGACAGACTCCTCAAGAGACCCAGTACTTC. This translates into CASSWGQTPQETQYF. The chain couples TRBV5-6 to TRBJ2-5; 7 bases are shared with TRBD1. CDR3 size: 15 residues. Germline V gene sequence: CDR1 SGHDT, CDR2 YYEEEE. Germline trimming cut 3 bases from V and 2 bases from J; bases unmatched to any gene: 7.

This chain connects TRBV20-1 to TRBJ2-1; the D gene could be TRBD1 or TRBD2 (5 bases each). CDR3 size: 15 residues. Trimming took off 0 bases at V and 9 bases at J, with 18 bases between the two ends. CDR1 is DFQATT, CDR2 SNEGSKA, per germline (reference sequence). This chain's CDR3 is CSARDSRLARGEQFF. The CDR3 nucleotides are TGCAGTGCTAGAGATAGTAGGCTAGCAAGGGGTGAGCAGTTCTTC.

In its sample, this clonotype was seen once. J is TRBJ1-4 and V is TRBV11-2; 9 nucleotides align to TRBD1. Germline CDR1 and CDR2: SGHAT and FQNNGV. V shed 4 bases, J shed 3 bases, and the junction held 3 bases outside the gene matches. There are 15 residues in the CDR3. The CDR3: CASSSRDRANEKLFF. CDR3 DNA sequence: TGTGCCAGCAGCTCCCGGGACAGGGCTAATGAAAAACTGTTTTTT.

The rearrangement joins TRBV7-9 to TRBJ1-5; D ambiguous. The V gene's germline CDR1 is SEHNR and CDR2 FQNEAQ (reference sequence). CDR3 length: 14 amino acids. Trimming took off 3 bases at V and 5 bases at J, with 11 bases between the two ends. CDR3 loop: CASSFDREHQPQHF. Written as DNA, the CDR3 is TGTGCCAGCAGCTTTGATAGAGAGCATCAGCCCCAGCATTTT. Full variable domain (rest looked up from reference TRBV7-9 and TRBJ1-5): DTGVSQNPRHKITKRGQNVTFRCDPISEHNRLYWYRQTLGQGPEFLTYFQNEAQLEKSRLLSDRFSAERPKGSFSTLEIQRTEQGDSAMYLCASSFDREHQPQHFGDGTRLSIL.

The chain recombines TRBV5-6 with TRBJ2-2, with TRBD2 matching 9 bases. The V gene's germline CDR1 is SGHDT and CDR2 YYEEEE. The CDR3 is 17 amino acids. J gave up 2 bases and V 0 bases, and 5 bases lay outside the gene matches. CDR3 sequence (DNA): TGTGCCAGCAGCTTGGGACTAGCGGAAATAAACACCGGGGAGCTGTTTTTT. Its protein product is CASSLGLAEINTGELFF. The full variable domain, in which reference TRBV5-6 and TRBJ2-2 provide the parts outside the CDR3, is DAGVTQSPTHLIKTRGQQVTLRCSPKSGHDTVSWYQQALGQGPQFIFQYYEEEERQRGNFPDRFSGHQFPNYSSELNVNALLLGDSALYLCASSLGLAEINTGELFFGEGSRLTVL.

This chain joins TRBV12-2 and TRBJ2-1; the table calls TRBD1, which could not be checked here. TRBV12-2 is labeled a pseudogene. This CDR3 contains 20 residues. Here the CDR3 reads CASRLESRPLGTDIYNEQFF. The CDR3 coding sequence is TGTGCAAGTCGCTTAGAATCAAGACCTTTGGGGACGGATATTTACAATGAGCAGTTCTTC.

Only a few counts were recorded for this clonotype. This rearrangement joins TRBV27 to TRBJ1-5; no clear D gene. The CDR3 consists of 16 residues. Per germline, CDR1 MNHEY and CDR2 SMNVEV (reference sequence). The V end lost 5 bases, the J end lost 3 bases, and 17 bases lay between the germline ends. The CDR3 DNA follows: TGTGCCAGCAGTGGCATGGGATTTACGGACAATCAGCCCCAGCATTTT. As protein: CASSGMGFTDNQPQHF.

V is TRBV3-1 and J is TRBJ2-7, with TRBD2 identical over 12 bases. The CDR3 consists of 15 residues. Germline V CDR1 and CDR2: LGHDT, YNNKEL (reference sequence). V lost 0 bases and J lost 9; bases outside the gene matches: 6. The CDR3, as DNA: TGTGCCAGCAGCCAAGATCATACTAGCGGGAGGTGGCAGTACTTC. This gives the protein CASSQDHTSGRWQYF.

The rearrangement uses TRBV5-4 and TRBJ2-4; D may be TRBD1 (6 bases). Germline loops: CDR1 SGHNT, CDR2 YYREEE (reference sequence). The CDR3 length is 14 residues. Deletions cut 4 bases from V and 9 bases from J, with 17 bases between. CDR3 in DNA: TGTGCCAGCAGCATAGACAGGCGCCTTGCCATTCAGTACTTC. Translation gives CASSIDRRLAIQYF.

In this sample, this clonotype turned up a few times. The chain uses TRBV5-1 and TRBJ1-2, with no clear D. Germline values: CDR1 SGHRS, CDR2 YFSETQ. The CDR3 contains 12 residues. Trimming left V 4 bases short and J 6 bases short, with 10 bases between. CDR3 in amino acids: CASSPGPNGYTF. As DNA, the CDR3 is TGCGCCAGCAGCCCGGGCCCGAATGGCTACACCTTC. The full variable domain, rest sourced from reference TRBV5-1 and TRBJ1-2, is KAGVTQTPRYLIKTRGQQVTLSCSPISGHRSVSWYQQTPGQGLQFLFEYFSETQRNKGNFPGRFSGRQFSNSRSEMNVSTLELGDSALYLCASSPGPNGYTFGSGTRLTVV.

The V call is TRBV24-1, the J call TRBJ2-2; TRBD2 matches at 9 bases. Looked up from germline, CDR1 is KGHDR and CDR2 is SFDVKD. J lost 1 base, V lost 2 bases, and 1 base had no gene match. The CDR3 sequence is 16 residues long. The CDR3 DNA follows: TGTGCCACCAGTGATTGGACTAGCGAGAACACCGGGGAGCTGTTTTTT. Its protein product is CATSDWTSENTGELFF.

The rearrangement joins TRBV2 to TRBJ2-5; D gene ambiguous. The V end lost 5 bases, the J end lost 0 bases, and 16 bases lay between the germline ends. This CDR3 is built from 16 residues. Germline assignment: CDR1 SNHLY and CDR2 FYNNEI. The CDR3 sequence: CASSPLTGLYQETQYF. The DNA of the CDR3 is TGTGCCAGCAGTCCCCTCACGGGCCTATACCAAGAGACCCAGTACTTC. The variable domain in full, completed from reference TRBV2 and TRBJ2-5, reads EPEVTQTPSHQVTQMGQEVILRCVPISNHLYFYWYRQILGQKVEFLVSFYNNEISEKSEIFDDQFSVERPDGSNFTLKIRSTKLEDSAMYFCASSPLTGLYQETQYFGPGTRLLVL.

V and J are TRBV6-2 or TRBV6-3 and TRBJ2-3; D tentatively reads TRBD1 or TRBD2 (5 bases each). The CDR3 is made up of 13 amino acids. Germline V gene data show CDR1 as MNHEY and CDR2 as SVGEGT. V was shortened by 5 bases and J by 4 bases, with 10 bases between the two germline ends. DNA for the CDR3: TGTGCCAGCAGTCCCGGGGACCCAGATACGCAGTATTTT. It is translated as CASSPGDPDTQYF.

The rearrangement uses TRBV20-1 and TRBJ2-1; no reliable D call. V was trimmed by 3 bases and J by 6 bases, leaving 9 bases between them. CDR1 is DFQATT and CDR2 is SNEGSKA in the germline V gene (reference sequence). This CDR3 spans 12 amino acids. CDR3 protein: CSASAIGNEQFF. Written as DNA, the CDR3 is TGCAGTGCTAGTGCGATAGGCAATGAGCAGTTCTTC.

This clonotype showed up just a few times. V usage is TRBV11-2 and J usage is TRBJ2-4, with D perhaps assigned TRBD1 or TRBD2 (5 bases each). The DNA end is more similar to TRBJ2-7, so the J call may be wrong. CDR3 length: 13 amino acids. Germline values: CDR1 SGHAT, CDR2 FQNNGV. CDR3 protein: CASSLEGVREQYF. Here the CDR3 DNA reads TGTGCCAGCAGCTTAGAGGGGGTACGCGAGCAGTACTTC.

This clonotype was detected only a few times. The chain is built from TRBV20-1 and TRBJ2-5, with 8 bases identical to TRBD2. CDR1 DFQATT and CDR2 SNEGSKA come from the germline V gene (reference sequence). Unmatched junction bases numbered 1, after V lost 3 bases and J lost 4 bases. The CDR3 runs to 12 residues. The CDR3 sequence is CSASGRAETQYF. The CDR3, as DNA: TGCAGTGCTAGCGGGAGGGCAGAGACCCAGTACTTC.

This clonotype has a handful of counts. J is TRBJ2-7 and V is TRBV7-2; weak D call: TRBD2 (5 bases). The V and J ends lost 2 bases and 3 bases respectively, with 11 bases between them. This CDR3 has 14 amino acids. Germline V gene lookup returns CDR1 SGHTA and CDR2 FQGNSA. CDR3 nucleotides: TGTGCCAGCAGCTTATACGGGGATGTCTACGAGCAGTACTTC. Residues: CASSLYGDVYEQYF.

This clonotype was detected only once. An end of the junction differs from the germline gene, which may be a read error. V and J are TRBV27 and TRBJ2-2; D gene ambiguous. In germline, CDR1 is MNHEY, CDR2 SMNVEV (reference sequence). CDR3 length: 15 residues. CDR3: CASRHKFANTWELFF. The CDR3 DNA is TGTGCCAGCAGACACAAGTTCGCGAACACCTGGGAGCTGTTTTTT.

This clonotype has just a few counts. J is TRBJ1-1 and V is TRBV5-1; weak D call: TRBD1 (5 bases). Looked up from germline, CDR1 is SGHRS and CDR2 is YFSETQ. V lost 2 bases, J lost 4 bases, and 9 bases lay in between. The CDR3 consists of 13 residues. CDR3 sequence: CASSFEGVTEAFF. The DNA for the CDR3 is TGCGCCAGCAGCTTCGAAGGGGTCACTGAAGCTTTCTTT.

This clonotype was seen a handful of times. The chain joins TRBV20-1 to TRBJ2-5; 11 nucleotides agree with TRBD2. The CDR3 is 15 amino acids. Trimming cost V 3 bases and J 9 bases; bases outside gene matches: 12. CDR1 is DFQATT and CDR2 is SNEGSKA in the germline V gene (reference sequence). This chain's CDR3 is CSASGGDSGRGAQYF. DNA for the CDR3: TGCAGTGCTAGCGGTGGGGATAGCGGGAGGGGGGCCCAGTACTTC.